What follows is one T cell receptor (beta chain) and its context. No antigen is known for it. The data derive from a study of beta chain features in type 1 diabetes. Overall study results and limits: Cells carrying high TCR expression could end up over-represented when cDNA is sequenced. More deletions and fewer insertions at VDJ junctions were seen in type 1 diabetes patients. Type 1 diabetes patients had TCRB CDR3s that were shorter (moderately but significantly so) in all four CD4+ subsets. Patients showed naive, central memory and Treg TCRB repertoires that appeared more similar than those of healthy donors.

Germline V gene data show CDR1 as MDHEN and CDR2 as SYDVKM. V was clipped by 4 bases and J by 4 bases; unmatched bases: 7. This CDR3 is built from 15 residues. Expressed TCRB transcripts were sequenced after all isolated RNA was converted to cDNA. The average read count of naive, central memory and regulatory T cell samples was approximately 3.5 million. The data were produced by immunoSEQ multiplex PCR, yet TCRdb's version contains in-frame clones alone and is incomplete. The repertoire has about 150,000 clones, 7% to 9% of them found once; the top ten carry 0.5% to 0.55%. This chain joins TRBV28 and TRBJ2-5, with 9 bases fitting TRBD1. The receptor's source is a young man with type 1 diabetes. The sequenced material came from central memory CD4+ T cells from blood. The CDR3 bases are TGTGCCAGCAGTTCCTGGACAGGGGCGGTAGAGACCCAGTACTTC. As protein: CASSSWTGAVETQYF.